This TCR beta chain was recovered during a study of shared clonotypes between healthy human individuals. The table came from immunoSEQ multiplex PCR; TCRdb's copy has only in-frame clones and leaves some out. The sample yields about 610,000 clones, 90% to 97% seen once. Germline CDR1 and CDR2: GTSNPN and SVGIG (reference sequence). This CDR3 comprises 16 residues. Trimming removed 6 bases from V and 0 bases from J; junction bases left unmatched: 7. It was CD45RO-negative cells, positively selected for CCR7, that made up naive CD8 cells, with terminally differentiated effector memory CD45RA+ cells excluded.

The chain carries TRBV30 and TRBJ1-5; 11 nucleotides agree with TRBD1. The clonotype was recovered from a woman aged 25 to 45 in good health. The sample was naive CD8+ T cells sorted from blood. The DNA for the CDR3 is TGTGCCTGTACCGGGACAGGGGGATATAGCAATCAGCCCCAGCATTTT. Protein sequence: CACTGTGGYSNQPQHF.